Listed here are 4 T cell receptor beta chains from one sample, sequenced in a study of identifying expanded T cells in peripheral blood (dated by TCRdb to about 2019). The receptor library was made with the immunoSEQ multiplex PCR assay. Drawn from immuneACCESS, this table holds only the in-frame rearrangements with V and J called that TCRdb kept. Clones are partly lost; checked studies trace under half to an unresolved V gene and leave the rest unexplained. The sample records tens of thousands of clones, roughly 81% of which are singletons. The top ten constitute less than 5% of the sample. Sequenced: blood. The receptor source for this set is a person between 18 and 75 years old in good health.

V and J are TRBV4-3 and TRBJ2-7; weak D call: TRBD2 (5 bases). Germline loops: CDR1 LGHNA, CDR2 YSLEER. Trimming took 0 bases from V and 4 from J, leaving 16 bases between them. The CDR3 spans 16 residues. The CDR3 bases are TGCGCCAGCAGCCAAGACCGCAGAGGGTTAGCTTACGAGCAGTACTTC. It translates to CASSQDRRGLAYEQYF.

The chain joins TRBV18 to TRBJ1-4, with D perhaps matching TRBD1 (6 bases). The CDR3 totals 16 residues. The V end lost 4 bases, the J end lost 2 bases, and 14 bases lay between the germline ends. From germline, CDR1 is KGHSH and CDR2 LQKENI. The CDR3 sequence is CASSLFKGETNEKLFF. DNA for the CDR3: TGTGCCAGCTCACTCTTCAAGGGGGAGACTAATGAAAAACTGTTTTTT. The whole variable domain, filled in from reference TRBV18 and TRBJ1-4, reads NAGVMQNPRHLVRRRGQEARLRCSPMKGHSHVYWYRQLPEEGLKFMVYLQKENIIDESGMPKERFSAEFPKEGPSILRIQQVVRGDSAAYFCASSLFKGETNEKLFFGSGTQLSVL.

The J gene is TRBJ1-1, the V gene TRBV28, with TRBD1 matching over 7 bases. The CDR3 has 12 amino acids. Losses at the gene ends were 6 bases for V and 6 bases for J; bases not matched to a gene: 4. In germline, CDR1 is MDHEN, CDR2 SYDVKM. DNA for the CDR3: TGTGCCAGCAGCAACCAGGGGGCTGAAGCTTTCTTT. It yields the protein CASSNQGAEAFF.

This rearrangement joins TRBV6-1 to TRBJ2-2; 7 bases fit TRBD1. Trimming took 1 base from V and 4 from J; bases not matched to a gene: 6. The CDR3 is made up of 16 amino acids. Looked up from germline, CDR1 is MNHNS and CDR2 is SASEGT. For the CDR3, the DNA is TGTGCCAGCAGTGAAGAATGGGACAGCTTCACCGGGGAGCTGTTTTTT. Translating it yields CASSEEWDSFTGELFF.